Listed below are T cell receptor beta chains from one sample, sequenced in a study of shared clonotypes between healthy human individuals. Repertoires were generated with immunoSEQ multiplex PCR, while TCRdb's copy carries only in-frame clones and drops some. The sample consists of about 2.3 million clones, roughly 92% of them appearing once. Sequencing used naive CD4+ T cells from PBMCs. The receptors were sampled from a man aged 18 to 35 in good health. Some clones in this sample may be carry-over from other donors' samples. Both conserved end residues are part of each CDR3. The order of the fields is J gene, D gene, V gene, clone size, CDR3 protein, CDR3 DNA. A D gene is named only where the DNA matches it firmly. Expanded clones are given a class, and other clones once, few, many or no size at all.

TRBJ2-5	TRBD1	TRBV2	.	CASSEDGQGANQETQYF	TGTGCCAGCAGTGAAGATGGACAGGGGGCTAACCAAGAGACCCAGTACTTC
TRBJ2-7	.	TRBV18	.	CASSTAISYEQYF	TGTGCCAGCTCAACAGCTATTTCCTACGAGCAGTACTTC
TRBJ2-3	.	TRBV5-1	.	CASSLAPGLYADTQYF	TGCGCCAGCAGCTTGGCCCCAGGACTATACGCAGATACGCAGTATTTT
TRBJ1-6	.	TRBV28	.	CASRPPGSPLHF	TGTGCCAGCAGACCCCCTGGGTCACCCCTCCACTTT
TRBJ2-7	.	TRBV7-2	.	CASSLMGQRLEQYF	TGTGCCAGCAGCTTAATGGGACAAAGATTGGAGCAGTACTTC
TRBJ2-5	TRBD1	TRBV5-1	.	CASSSQGQPGETQYF	TGCGCCAGCAGCTCACAGGGACAGCCCGGAGAGACCCAGTACTTC
TRBJ2-1	.	TRBV30	.	CAWMPKNSNEQFF	TGTGCCTGGATGCCGAAAAACTCGAATGAGCAGTTCTTC
TRBJ2-1	TRBD2	TRBV5-1	.	CASSPDLPSGKYNEQFF	TGCGCCAGCAGCCCCGATCTCCCTAGCGGGAAATACAATGAGCAGTTCTTC
TRBJ1-1	.	TRBV9	once	CASTPVTVPRTEAFF	TGTGCCAGCACCCCCGTCACAGTCCCAAGGACTGAAGCTTTCTTT
TRBJ1-6	.	TRBV5-1	.	CASSLAGANSPLHF	TGCGCCAGCAGCTTAGCAGGAGCGAATTCACCCCTCCACTTT
TRBJ2-6	.	TRBV9	.	CASSAQLGSGANVLTF	TGTGCCAGCAGCGCGCAGCTAGGGTCTGGGGCCAACGTCCTGACTTTC
TRBJ2-7	TRBD1	TRBV7-2	once	CASSFRTGSYEQYF	TGTGCCAGCAGCTTCCGGACAGGATCCTACGAGCAGTACTTC
TRBJ2-4	.	TRBV7-9	.	CASSVWTALAKNIQYF	TGTGCCAGCAGCGTCTGGACAGCACTAGCCAAAAACATTCAGTACTTC
TRBJ1-3	.	TRBV11-3	.	CASWDTIYF	TGTGCCAGCTGGGACACCATATATTTT
TRBJ1-2	.	TRBV30	.	CAWSVTYGYTF	TGTGCCTGGAGTGTAACGTATGGCTACACCTTC
TRBJ2-2	TRBD2	TRBV11-3	.	CASSLARSGITGELFF	TGTGCCAGCAGCTTAGCCCGTAGCGGGATCACCGGGGAGCTGTTTTTT
TRBJ2-1	.	TRBV13	.	CASSLVQNEQFF	TGTGCCAGCAGCTTAGTTCAAAATGAGCAGTTCTTC
TRBJ2-7	TRBD1	TRBV5-1	.	CASSLLAGGGYEQYF	TGCGCCAGCAGCTTGTTGGCAGGGGGCGGGTACGAGCAGTACTTC
TRBJ2-1	.	TRBV5-4	.	CASSWSTSSYNEQFF	TGTGCCAGCAGCTGGTCGACCTCATCCTACAATGAGCAGTTCTTC
TRBJ1-2	TRBD1	TRBV19	.	CASSPQGTYGYTF	TGTGCCAGTAGTCCACAGGGGACGTATGGCTACACCTTC
TRBJ2-7	TRBD2	TRBV28	once	CASSFLAASSYEQYF	TGTGCCAGCAGTTTCCTAGCGGCCAGCTCCTACGAGCAGTACTTC
TRBJ2-2	.	TRBV7-9	.	CASSFPPGTPSTGELFF	TGTGCCAGCAGCTTCCCCCCCGGGACACCAAGCACCGGGGAGCTGTTTTTT
TRBJ1-5	.	TRBV30	.	CAWSGTGNQPQHF	TGTGCCTGGAGTGGAACAGGTAATCAGCCCCAGCATTTT
TRBJ1-3	.	TRBV5-1	.	CASSLGEGNTIYF	TGCGCCAGCAGCTTGGGTGAGGGAAACACCATATATTTT
TRBJ2-7	.	TRBV7-9	.	CASRPSTGPSYF	TGTGCCAGCAGGCCATCGACAGGACCATCCTACTTC
TRBJ1-1	.	TRBV18	few	CASSPVNRGNTEAFF	TGTGCCAGCTCACCAGTGAACCGGGGAAACACTGAAGCTTTCTTT
TRBJ2-2	TRBD1	TRBV5-4	.	CASRATGERDTGELFF	TGTGCCAGCAGGGCGACAGGGGAGCGAGACACCGGGGAGCTGTTTTTT
TRBJ1-1	.	TRBV7-6	.	CASSLARAQQAFF	TGTGCCAGCAGCTTAGCGCGTGCACAGCAAGCTTTCTTT
TRBJ2-1	.	TRBV7-9	.	CASVKGSSYNEQFF	TGTGCCAGCGTAAAGGGGAGCTCCTACAATGAGCAGTTCTTC
TRBJ2-1	TRBD2	TRBV11-1	.	CASSRAGGPTYNEQFF	TGTGCCAGCAGTCGAGCGGGAGGCCCCACATACAATGAGCAGTTCTTC
TRBJ2-3	.	TRBV7-7	.	CASSFGGTDTQYF	TGTGCCAGCAGCTTCGGGGGCACAGATACGCAGTATTTT
TRBJ1-2	TRBD1	TRBV7-2	.	CASSLWDRGQAGYTF	TGTGCCAGCAGCTTATGGGACAGGGGGCAGGCTGGCTACACCTTC
TRBJ2-1	TRBD2	TRBV28	.	CAAGGSSYNEQFF	TGTGCTGCCGGCGGGAGCTCCTACAATGAGCAGTTCTTC
TRBJ2-1	TRBD1	TRBV25-1	.	CASSESGTGTYNEQFF	TGTGCCAGCAGTGAATCGGGGACAGGGACCTACAATGAGCAGTTCTTC
TRBJ1-1	.	TRBV10-1	.	CASREGPNTEAFF	TGCGCCAGCAGAGAGGGGCCTAACACTGAAGCTTTCTTT
TRBJ2-2	.	TRBV18	.	CASSPPNLVGELFF	TGTGCCAGCTCACCACCGAACCTTGTCGGGGAGCTGTTTTTT
TRBJ2-3	.	TRBV7-8	.	CASSLAGGPGADTQYF	TGTGCCAGCAGCTTAGCGGGAGGGCCAGGGGCAGATACGCAGTATTTT
TRBJ1-5	.	TRBV2	.	CASSPTGSNQPQHF	TGTGCCAGCAGTCCGACGGGGAGCAATCAGCCCCAGCATTTT
TRBJ2-7	.	TRBV21-1	.	CASSKDNDRTGFYEQYF	TGTGCCAGCAGCAAAGACAATGACAGGACGGGGTTCTACGAGCAGTACTTC